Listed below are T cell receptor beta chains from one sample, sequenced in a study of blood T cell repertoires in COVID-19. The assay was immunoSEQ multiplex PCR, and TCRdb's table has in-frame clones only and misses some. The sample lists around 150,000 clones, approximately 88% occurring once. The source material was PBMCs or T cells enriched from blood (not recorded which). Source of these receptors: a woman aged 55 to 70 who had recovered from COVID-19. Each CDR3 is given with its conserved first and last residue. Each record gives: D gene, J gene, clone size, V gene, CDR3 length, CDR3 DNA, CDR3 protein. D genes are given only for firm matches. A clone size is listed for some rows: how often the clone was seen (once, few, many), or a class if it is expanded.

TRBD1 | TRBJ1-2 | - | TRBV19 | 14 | TGTGCCAGTACCCACCGGACAGGGAACTATGGCTACACCTTC | CASTHRTGNYGYTF
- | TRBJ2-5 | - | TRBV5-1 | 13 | TGCGCCAGCAGCTTCGTCAGCCAAGAGACCCAGTACTTC | CASSFVSQETQYF
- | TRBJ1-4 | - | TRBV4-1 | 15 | TGCGCCAGCAGCCAAGAAGGCCTTCACGGGGAAAAACTGTTTTTT | CASSQEGLHGEKLFF
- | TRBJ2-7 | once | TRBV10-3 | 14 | TGTGCCATCAGGTCGGACAGCGACCTCTCCGAGCAGTACTTC | CAIRSDSDLSEQYF
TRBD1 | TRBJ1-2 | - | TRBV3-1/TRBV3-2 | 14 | TGTGCCAGCAGCCTAACGGGACAGGCTGGCGGCTACACCTTC | CASSLTGQAGGYTF
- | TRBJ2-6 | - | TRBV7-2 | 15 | TGTGCCAGCAGCCCTTTGGCCTCTGGGGCCAACGTCCTGACTTTC | CASSPLASGANVLTF
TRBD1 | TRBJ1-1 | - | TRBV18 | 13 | TGTGCCAGCTCTCCCCGGGACAGGGTAAAAGCTTTCTTT | CASSPRDRVKAFF
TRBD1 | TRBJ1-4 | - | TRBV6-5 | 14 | TGTGCCAGCGGACAGGGGAGCCGCAATGAAAAACTGTTTTTT | CASGQGSRNEKLFF
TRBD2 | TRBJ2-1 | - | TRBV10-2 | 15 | TGCGCCAGCAGCTCGGGGGGGCCATCCTACAATGAGCAGTTCTTC | CASSSGGPSYNEQFF
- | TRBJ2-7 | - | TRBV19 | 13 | TGTGCCAGTAGTTCCTCCAGGGGTTACGAGCAGTACTTC | CASSSSRGYEQYF
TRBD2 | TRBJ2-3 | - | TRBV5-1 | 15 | TGCGCCAGCAGCCGTAGCGGGAGGGGCACAGATACGCAGTATTTT | CASSRSGRGTDTQYF
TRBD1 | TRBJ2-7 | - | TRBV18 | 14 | TGTGCCAGCTCCCCGGGACAGGGCGACTACGAGCAGTACTTC | CASSPGQGDYEQYF
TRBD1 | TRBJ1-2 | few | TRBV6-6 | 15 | TGTGCCAGCAGTTACTATTCGGACAGGCCGAAAGGCTACACCTTC | CASSYYSDRPKGYTF
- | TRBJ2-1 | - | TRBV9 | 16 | TGTGCCAGCAGCGTCAAGACAGGCTCCCACTACAATGAGCAGTTCTTC | CASSVKTGSHYNEQFF
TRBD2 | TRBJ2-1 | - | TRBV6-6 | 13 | TGTGCCACTCTAGCGGGACTATACAATGAGCAGTTCTTC | CATLAGLYNEQFF
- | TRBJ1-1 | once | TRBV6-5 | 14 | TGTGCCAGCAGCTCGGGACATTTGAACACTGAAGCTTTCTTT | CASSSGHLNTEAFF
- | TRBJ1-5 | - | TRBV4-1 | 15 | TGCGCCAGCAGCCAAGATGGGCAGGGAAGTCAGCCCCAGCATTTT | CASSQDGQGSQPQHF
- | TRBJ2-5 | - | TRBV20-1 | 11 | TGCAGTGGCGCAGGCCTCGAGACCCAGTACTTC | CSGAGLETQYF
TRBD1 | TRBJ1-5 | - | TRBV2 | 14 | TGTGCCAGCACCTTGGGGACAGGAGACCAGCCCCAGCATTTT | CASTLGTGDQPQHF
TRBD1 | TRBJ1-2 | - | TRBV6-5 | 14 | TGTGCCAGCAGTTACTCGGACAGGGTAGATGGCTACACCTTC | CASSYSDRVDGYTF
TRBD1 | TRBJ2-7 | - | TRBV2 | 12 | TGTGCCAGCCGGGACAGGGGGCAGGAGCAGTACTTC | CASRDRGQEQYF
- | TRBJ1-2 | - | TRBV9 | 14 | TGTGCCAGCAGCCCCCAACAGAACAGGGATGGCTACACCTTC | CASSPQQNRDGYTF
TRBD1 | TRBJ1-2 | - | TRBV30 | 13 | TGTGCCTGGAGTCCGACAGGGAGCTATGGCTACACCTTC | CAWSPTGSYGYTF
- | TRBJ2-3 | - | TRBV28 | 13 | TGTGCCAGCATAACAAGTGGCACAGATACGCAGTATTTT | CASITSGTDTQYF
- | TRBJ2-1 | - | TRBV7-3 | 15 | TGTGCCAGCAGCCGAGGACTATCTGATGTCAATGAGCAGTTCTTC | CASSRGLSDVNEQFF
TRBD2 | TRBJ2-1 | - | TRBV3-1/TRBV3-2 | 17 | TGTGCCAGCAGCCAAGTTTCTAGCGGGAGGACCTACAATGAGCAGTTCTTC | CASSQVSSGRTYNEQFF
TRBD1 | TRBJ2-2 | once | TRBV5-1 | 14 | TGCGCCAGCAGCGTAACAGGGGGCACCCGGGAGCTGTTTTTT | CASSVTGGTRELFF
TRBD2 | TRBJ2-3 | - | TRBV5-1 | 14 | TGCGCCAGCAGCGCAGCGGGGGGCACAGATACGCAGTATTTT | CASSAAGGTDTQYF
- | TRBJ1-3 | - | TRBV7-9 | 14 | TGTGCCAGCAGCTTATCCGGTGTTGGAAACACCATATATTTT | CASSLSGVGNTIYF
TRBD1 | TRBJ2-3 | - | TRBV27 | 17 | TGTGCCAGCAGAGCAAACCGGGACAGGCTTAACACAGATACGCAGTATTTT | CASRANRDRLNTDTQYF
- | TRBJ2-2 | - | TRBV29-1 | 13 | TGCAGCGTTTCGCAGGGGATCACCGGGGAGCTGTTTTTT | CSVSQGITGELFF
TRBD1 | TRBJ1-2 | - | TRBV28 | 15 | TGTGCCAGCAGTTTTGGGACAGGGGTAGGGTATGGCTACACCTTC | CASSFGTGVGYGYTF
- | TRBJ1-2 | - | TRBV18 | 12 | TGTGCCAGCTCACCGGACAGCTATGGCTACACCTTC | CASSPDSYGYTF
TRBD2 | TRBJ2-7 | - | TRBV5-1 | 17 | TGCGCCAGCAGCTTTGGGGGTAGCGGGAGGGCCGGCAACGAGCAGTACTTC | CASSFGGSGRAGNEQYF
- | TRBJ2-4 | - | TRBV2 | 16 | TGTGCCAGCAGTGTAGAAGGAGGGCTAGCCAAAAACATTCAGTACTTC | CASSVEGGLAKNIQYF
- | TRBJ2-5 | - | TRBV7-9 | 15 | TGTGCCAGCAGCTTAGGCGGGGCCTATCGGGAGACCCAGTACTTC | CASSLGGAYRETQYF
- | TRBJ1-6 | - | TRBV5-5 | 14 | TGTGCCAGCAGCTTGGGTCCCGCGAATTCACCCCTCCACTTT | CASSLGPANSPLHF
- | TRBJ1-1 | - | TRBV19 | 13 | TGTGCCAGTAGTAGGCGGGGACTGACTGAAGCTTTCTTT | CASSRRGLTEAFF
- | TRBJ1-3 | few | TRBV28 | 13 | TGTGCCAGCTTTGGGCAGACGACAAACACCATATATTTT | CASFGQTTNTIYF
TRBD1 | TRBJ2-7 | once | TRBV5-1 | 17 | TGCGCCAGCAGTCAAAGACCAACCGGGACAGGGGTTAACGAGCAGTACTTC | CASSQRPTGTGVNEQYF
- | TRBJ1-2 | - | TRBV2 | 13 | TGTGCCAGCAGCCCGGGACAAAGCTATGGCTACACCTTC | CASSPGQSYGYTF
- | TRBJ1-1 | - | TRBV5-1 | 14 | TGCGCCAGCAGGACAATTCCGCAAAACACTGAAGCTTTCTTT | CASRTIPQNTEAFF
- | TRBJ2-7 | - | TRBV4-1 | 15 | TGCGCCAGCAGCCAAGAGGGAGTAGCCTCGGGGGAGCAGTACTTC | CASSQEGVASGEQYF
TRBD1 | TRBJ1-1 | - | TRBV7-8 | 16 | TGTGCCAGCAGCTCTGGACAGGCTCTAATGAACACTGAAGCTTTCTTT | CASSSGQALMNTEAFF
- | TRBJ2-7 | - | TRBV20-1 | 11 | TGCCGACCTAGCAGCATCTACGAGCAGTACTTC | CRPSSIYEQYF
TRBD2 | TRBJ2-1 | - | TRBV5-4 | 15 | TGTGCCAGCAGCTTGAGGGACTACCTCTACTCTGAGCAGTTCTTC | CASSLRDYLYSEQFF
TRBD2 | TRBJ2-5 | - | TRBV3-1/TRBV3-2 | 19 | TGTGCCAGCAGCAGAACAGTAGCGGGAGTGAGCCCCGTTTCAAAGACCCAGTACTTC | CASSRTVAGVSPVSKTQYF
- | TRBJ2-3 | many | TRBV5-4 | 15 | TGTGCCAGCAGCGTAACTAGGCTGAGGACAGATACGCAGTATTTT | CASSVTRLRTDTQYF
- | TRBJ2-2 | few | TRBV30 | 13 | TGTGCCTGGAGTGTGTTAGGAGCCGGGGAGCTGTTTTTT | CAWSVLGAGELFF
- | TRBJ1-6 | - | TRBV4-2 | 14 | TGTGCCAGCAGCCAACCCATACTGAATTCACCCCTCCACTTT | CASSQPILNSPLHF
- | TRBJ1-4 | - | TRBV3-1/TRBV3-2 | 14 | TGTGCCAGCAGCCAAACAGGGTTTCCTGAAAAACTGTTTTTT | CASSQTGFPEKLFF
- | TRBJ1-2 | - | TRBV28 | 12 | TGTGCCAGCAGCTTTGCGGACTATGGCTACACCTTC | CASSFADYGYTF
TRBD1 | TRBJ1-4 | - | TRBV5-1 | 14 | TGCGCCAGCAGCTACAGGGGGGCTAATGAAAAACTGTTTTTT | CASSYRGANEKLFF